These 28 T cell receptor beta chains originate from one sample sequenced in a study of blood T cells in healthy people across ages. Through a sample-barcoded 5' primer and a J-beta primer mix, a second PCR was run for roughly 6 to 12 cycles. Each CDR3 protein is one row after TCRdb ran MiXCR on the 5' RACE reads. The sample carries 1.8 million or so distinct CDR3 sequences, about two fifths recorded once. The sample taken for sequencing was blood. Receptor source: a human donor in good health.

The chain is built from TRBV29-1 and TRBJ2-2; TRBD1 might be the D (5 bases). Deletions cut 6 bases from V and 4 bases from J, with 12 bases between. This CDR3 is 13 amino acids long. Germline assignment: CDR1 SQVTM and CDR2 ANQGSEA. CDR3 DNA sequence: TGCAGCGTGGGGCCCCAAGTCACCGGGGAGCTGTTTTTT. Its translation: CSVGPQVTGELFF.

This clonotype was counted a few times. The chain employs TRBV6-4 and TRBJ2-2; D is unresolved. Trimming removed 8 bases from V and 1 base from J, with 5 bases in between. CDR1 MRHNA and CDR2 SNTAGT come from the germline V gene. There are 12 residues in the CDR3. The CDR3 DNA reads TGTGCCAGCGCAGAGAACACCGGGGAGCTGTTTTTT. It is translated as CASAENTGELFF.

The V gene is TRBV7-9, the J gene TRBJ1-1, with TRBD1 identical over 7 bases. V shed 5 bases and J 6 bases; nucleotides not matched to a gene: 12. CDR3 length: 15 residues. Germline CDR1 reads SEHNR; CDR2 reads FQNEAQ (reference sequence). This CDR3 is CASSPLSGGDSEAFF. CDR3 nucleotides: TGTGCCAGCAGCCCACTTTCAGGGGGTGATTCTGAAGCTTTCTTT.

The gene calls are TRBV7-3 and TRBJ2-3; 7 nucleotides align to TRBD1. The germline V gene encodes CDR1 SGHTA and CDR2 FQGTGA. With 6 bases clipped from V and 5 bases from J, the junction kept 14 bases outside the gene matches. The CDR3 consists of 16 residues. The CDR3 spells CASSSGTVTGIDTQYF. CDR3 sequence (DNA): TGTGCCAGCAGTTCCGGGACAGTAACGGGCATAGATACGCAGTATTTT. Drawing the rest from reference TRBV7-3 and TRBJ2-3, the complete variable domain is GAGVSQTPSNKVTEKGKYVELRCDPISGHTALYWYRQSLGQGPEFLIYFQGTGAADDSGLPNDRFFAVRPEGSVSTLKIQRTERGDSAVYLCASSSGTVTGIDTQYFGPGTRLTVL.

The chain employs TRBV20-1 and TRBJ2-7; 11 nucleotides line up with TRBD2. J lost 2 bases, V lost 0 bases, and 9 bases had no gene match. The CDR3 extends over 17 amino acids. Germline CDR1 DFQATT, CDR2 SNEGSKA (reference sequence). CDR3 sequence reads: CSARDRLAGGATYEQYF. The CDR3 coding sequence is TGCAGTGCTAGAGATCGCCTAGCGGGGGGAGCTACCTACGAGCAGTACTTC.

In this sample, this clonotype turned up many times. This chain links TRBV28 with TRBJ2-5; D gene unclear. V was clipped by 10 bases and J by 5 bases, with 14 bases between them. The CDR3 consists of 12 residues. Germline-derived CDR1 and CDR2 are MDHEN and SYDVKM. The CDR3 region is CATDNIGETQYF. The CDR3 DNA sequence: TGTGCCACCGACAACATAGGGGAGACCCAGTACTTC.

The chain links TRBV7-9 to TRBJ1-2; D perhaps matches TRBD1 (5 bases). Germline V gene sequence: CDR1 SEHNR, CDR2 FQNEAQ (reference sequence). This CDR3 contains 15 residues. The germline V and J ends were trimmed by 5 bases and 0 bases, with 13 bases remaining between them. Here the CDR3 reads CASSVMGGANYGYTF. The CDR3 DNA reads TGTGCCAGCAGCGTGATGGGGGGGGCTAACTATGGCTACACCTTC.

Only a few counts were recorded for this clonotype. Written as DNA, the CDR3 is TGTGCCAGCAGCGTATTAGGGGGTTACAATGAGCAGTTCTTC. Its translation: CASSVLGGYNEQFF. This chain connects TRBV9 to TRBJ2-1, with D maybe TRBD1 (6 bases). Trimming left V 1 base short and J 4 bases short, with 9 bases between. Germline V gene data show CDR1 as SGDLS and CDR2 as YYNGEE. This CDR3 is 14 amino acids long.

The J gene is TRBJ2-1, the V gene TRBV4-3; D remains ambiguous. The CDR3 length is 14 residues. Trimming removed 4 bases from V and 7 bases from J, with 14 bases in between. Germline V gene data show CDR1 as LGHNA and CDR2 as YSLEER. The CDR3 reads CASSPAFQGNEQFF. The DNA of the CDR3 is TGCGCCAGCAGCCCGGCTTTTCAAGGGAATGAGCAGTTCTTC.

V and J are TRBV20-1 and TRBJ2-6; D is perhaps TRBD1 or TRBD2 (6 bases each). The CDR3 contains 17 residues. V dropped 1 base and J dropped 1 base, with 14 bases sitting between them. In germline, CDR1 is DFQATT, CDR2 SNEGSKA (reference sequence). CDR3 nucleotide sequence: TGCAGTGCTAGAGGGTTCGGGGGCGCATCTGGGGCCAACGTCCTGACTTTC. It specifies CSARGFGGASGANVLTF.

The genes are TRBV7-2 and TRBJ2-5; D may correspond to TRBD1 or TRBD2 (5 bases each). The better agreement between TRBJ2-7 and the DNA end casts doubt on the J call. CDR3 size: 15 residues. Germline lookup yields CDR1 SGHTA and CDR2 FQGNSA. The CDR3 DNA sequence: TGTGCCAGCAGCCTGCAGGGAGTAGGTGGATACGAGCAGTACTTC. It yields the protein CASSLQGVGGYEQYF.

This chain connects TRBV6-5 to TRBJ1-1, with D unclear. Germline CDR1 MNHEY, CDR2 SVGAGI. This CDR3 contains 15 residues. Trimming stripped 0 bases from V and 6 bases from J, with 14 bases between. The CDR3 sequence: CASSYSRQVKAEAFF. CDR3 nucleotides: TGTGCCAGCAGTTACTCTAGGCAGGTAAAGGCTGAAGCTTTCTTT.

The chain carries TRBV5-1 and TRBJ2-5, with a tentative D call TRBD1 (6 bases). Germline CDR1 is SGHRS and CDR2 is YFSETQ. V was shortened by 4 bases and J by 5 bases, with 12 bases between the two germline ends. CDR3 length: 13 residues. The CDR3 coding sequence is TGCGCCAGCAGCCCGACAGGCCCCGAGACCCAGTACTTC. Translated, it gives CASSPTGPETQYF.

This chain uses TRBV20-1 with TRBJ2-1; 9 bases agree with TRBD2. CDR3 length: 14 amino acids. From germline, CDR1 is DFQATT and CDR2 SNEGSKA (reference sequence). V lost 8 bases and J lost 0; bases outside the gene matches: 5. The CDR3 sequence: CSTWTSDSYNEQFF. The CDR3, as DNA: TGCAGTACCTGGACTAGCGACTCCTACAATGAGCAGTTCTTC.

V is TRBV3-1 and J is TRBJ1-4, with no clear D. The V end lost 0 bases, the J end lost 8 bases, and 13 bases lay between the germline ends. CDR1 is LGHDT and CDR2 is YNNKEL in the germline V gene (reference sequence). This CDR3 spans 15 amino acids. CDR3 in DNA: TGTGCCAGCAGCCAAGAACTCCGGGCGCGGGAAAAACTGTTTTTT. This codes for CASSQELRAREKLFF.

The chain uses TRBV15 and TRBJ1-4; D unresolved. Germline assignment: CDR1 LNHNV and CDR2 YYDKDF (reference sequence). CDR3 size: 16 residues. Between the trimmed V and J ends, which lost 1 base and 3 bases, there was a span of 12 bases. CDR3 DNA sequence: TGTGCCACCAGCAGAGGGAACAGCGTTTCTAATGAAAAACTGTTTTTT. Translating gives CATSRGNSVSNEKLFF.

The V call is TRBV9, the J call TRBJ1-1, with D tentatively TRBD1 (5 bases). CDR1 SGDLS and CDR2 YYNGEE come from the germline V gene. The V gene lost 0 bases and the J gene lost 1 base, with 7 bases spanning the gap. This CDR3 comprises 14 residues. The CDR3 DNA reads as TGTGCCAGCAGCGTAGCGCAGGGGAACACTGAAGCTTTCTTT. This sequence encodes CASSVAQGNTEAFF.

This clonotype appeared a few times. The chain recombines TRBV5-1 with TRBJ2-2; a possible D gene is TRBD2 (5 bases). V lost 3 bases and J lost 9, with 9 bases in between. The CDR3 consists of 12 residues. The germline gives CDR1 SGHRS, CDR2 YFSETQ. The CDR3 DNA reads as TGCGCCAGCAGCTACGGACTTAGGGAGCTGTTTTTT. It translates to CASSYGLRELFF.

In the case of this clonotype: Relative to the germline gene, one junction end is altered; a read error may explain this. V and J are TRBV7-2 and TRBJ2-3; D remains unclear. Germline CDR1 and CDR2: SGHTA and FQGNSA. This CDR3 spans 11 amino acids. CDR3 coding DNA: TGTGCCGGCAGTAGGTTGGATACGCAGTATTTT. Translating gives CAGSRLDTQYF. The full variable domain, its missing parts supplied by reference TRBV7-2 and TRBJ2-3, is GAGVSQSPSNKVTEKGKDVELRCDPISGHTALYWYRQSLGQGLEFLIYFQGNSAPDKSGLPSDRFSAERTGGSVSTLTIQRTQQEDSAVYLCAGSRLDTQYFGPGTRLTVL.

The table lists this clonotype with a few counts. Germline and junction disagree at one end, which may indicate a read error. The CDR3 DNA reads as TGTGCCAGTAGCGTAGACGGGACAGCTCAAGAGACCCAGTACTTC. Translated: CASSVDGTAQETQYF. This chain links TRBV9 with TRBJ2-5; 7 nucleotides match TRBD1. There are 15 residues in the CDR3. CDR1 is SGDLS, CDR2 YYNGEE, per germline.

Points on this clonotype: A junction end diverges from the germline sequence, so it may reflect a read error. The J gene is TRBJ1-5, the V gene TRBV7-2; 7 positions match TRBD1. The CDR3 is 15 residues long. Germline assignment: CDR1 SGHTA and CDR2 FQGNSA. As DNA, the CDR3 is TGTGCCAGCAGCCCGACAGGGCGGACCAATCAGCCCCACCATTTT. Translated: CASSPTGRTNQPHHF. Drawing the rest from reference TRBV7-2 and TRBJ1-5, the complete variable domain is GAGVSQSPSNKVTEKGKDVELRCDPISGHTALYWYRQSLGQGLEFLIYFQGNSAPDKSGLPSDRFSAERTGGSVSTLTIQRTQQEDSAVYLCASSPTGRTNQPHHFGDGTRLSIL.

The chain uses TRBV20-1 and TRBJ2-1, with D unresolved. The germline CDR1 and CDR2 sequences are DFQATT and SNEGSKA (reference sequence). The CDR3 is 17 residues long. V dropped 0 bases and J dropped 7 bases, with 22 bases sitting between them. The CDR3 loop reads CSARDFRSLARGNEQFF. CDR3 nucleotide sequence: TGCAGTGCTAGAGATTTTAGGTCGTTGGCTAGAGGTAATGAGCAGTTCTTC.

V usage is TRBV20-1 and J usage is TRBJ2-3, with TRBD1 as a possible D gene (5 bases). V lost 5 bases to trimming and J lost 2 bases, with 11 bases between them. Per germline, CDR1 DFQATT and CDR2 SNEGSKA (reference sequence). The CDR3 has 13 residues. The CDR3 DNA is TGCAGTGCTTACGACAGAACCACAGATACGCAGTATTTT. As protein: CSAYDRTTDTQYF.

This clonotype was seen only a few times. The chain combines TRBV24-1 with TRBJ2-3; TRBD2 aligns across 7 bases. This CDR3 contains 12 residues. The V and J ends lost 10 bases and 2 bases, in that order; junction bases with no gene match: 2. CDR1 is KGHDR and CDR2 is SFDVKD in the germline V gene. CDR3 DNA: TGTGCCACAGCGGGGCTCACAGATACGCAGTATTTT. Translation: CATAGLTDTQYF.

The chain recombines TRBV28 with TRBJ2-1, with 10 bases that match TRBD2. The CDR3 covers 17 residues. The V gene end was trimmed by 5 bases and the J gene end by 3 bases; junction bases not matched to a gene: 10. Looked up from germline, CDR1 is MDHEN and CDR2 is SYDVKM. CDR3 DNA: TGTGCCAGCAGTCCCCCGAGGGTAGCGGGGGGCTACAATGAGCAGTTCTTC. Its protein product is CASSPPRVAGGYNEQFF. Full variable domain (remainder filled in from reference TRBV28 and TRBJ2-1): DVKVTQSSRYLVKRTGEKVFLECVQDMDHENMFWYRQDPGLGLRLIYFSYDVKMKEKGDIPEGYSVSREKKERFSLILESASTNQTSMYLCASSPPRVAGGYNEQFFGPGTRLTVL.

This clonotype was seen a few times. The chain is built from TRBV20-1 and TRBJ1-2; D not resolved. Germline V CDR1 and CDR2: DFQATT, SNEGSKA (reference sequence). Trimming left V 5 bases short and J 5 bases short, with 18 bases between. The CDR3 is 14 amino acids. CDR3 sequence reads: CSAETREPIYGYTF. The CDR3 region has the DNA TGCAGTGCTGAAACCCGGGAGCCAATTTATGGCTACACCTTC.

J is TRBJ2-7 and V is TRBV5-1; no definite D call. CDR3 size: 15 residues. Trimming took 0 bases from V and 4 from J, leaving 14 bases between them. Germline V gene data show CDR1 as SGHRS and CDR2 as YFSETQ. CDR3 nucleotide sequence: TGCGCCAGCAGCTTGGAGGGAAGGAGTAAATACGAGCAGTACTTC. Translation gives CASSLEGRSKYEQYF.

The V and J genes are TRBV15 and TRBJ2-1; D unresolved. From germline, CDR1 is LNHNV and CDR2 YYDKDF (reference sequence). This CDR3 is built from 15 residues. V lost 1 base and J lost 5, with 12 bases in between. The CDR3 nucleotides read TGTGCCACCAGCAGAGGTGGGCTTGCGGACAATGAGCAGTTCTTC. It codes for CATSRGGLADNEQFF.